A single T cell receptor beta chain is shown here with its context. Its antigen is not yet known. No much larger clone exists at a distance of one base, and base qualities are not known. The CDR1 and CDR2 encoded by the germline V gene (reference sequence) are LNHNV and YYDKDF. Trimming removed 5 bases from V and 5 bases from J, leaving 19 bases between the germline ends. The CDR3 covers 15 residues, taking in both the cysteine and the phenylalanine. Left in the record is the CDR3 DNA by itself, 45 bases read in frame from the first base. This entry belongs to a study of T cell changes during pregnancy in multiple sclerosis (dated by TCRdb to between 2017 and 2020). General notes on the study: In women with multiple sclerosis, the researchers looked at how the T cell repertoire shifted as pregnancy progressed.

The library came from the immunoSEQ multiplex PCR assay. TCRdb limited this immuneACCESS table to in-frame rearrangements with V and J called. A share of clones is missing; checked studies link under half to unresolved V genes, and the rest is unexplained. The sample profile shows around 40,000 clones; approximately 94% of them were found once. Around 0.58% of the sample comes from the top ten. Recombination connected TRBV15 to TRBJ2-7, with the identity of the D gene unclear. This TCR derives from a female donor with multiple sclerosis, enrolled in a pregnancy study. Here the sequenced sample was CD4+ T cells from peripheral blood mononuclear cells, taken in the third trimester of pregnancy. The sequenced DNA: TGTGCCACCAGCGACCTGGGCCTTCCGTCCAACGAGCAGTACTTC. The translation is CATSDLGLPSNEQYF.